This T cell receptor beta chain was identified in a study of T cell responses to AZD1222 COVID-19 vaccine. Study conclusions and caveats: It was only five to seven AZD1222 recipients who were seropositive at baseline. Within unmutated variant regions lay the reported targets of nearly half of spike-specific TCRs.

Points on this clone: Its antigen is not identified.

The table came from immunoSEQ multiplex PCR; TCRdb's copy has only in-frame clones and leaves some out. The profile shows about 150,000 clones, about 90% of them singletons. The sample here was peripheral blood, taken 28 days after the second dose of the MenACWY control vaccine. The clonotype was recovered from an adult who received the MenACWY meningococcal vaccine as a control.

The DNA of the CDR3 is TGTGCCAGCTCACCACAGGGGAGGGATGAAAAACTGTTTTTT. It specifies CASSPQGRDEKLFF. The V call is TRBV18, the J call TRBJ1-4; D possibly corresponds to TRBD1 (5 bases). Trimming removed 1 base from V and 6 bases from J, with 9 bases in between. The CDR3 contains 14 residues. Germline V gene data show CDR1 as KGHSH and CDR2 as LQKENI.